This entry lists 10 T cell receptor beta chains sequenced from one sample in a study of siplizumab effects on memory and regulatory T cells. The protocol was immunoSEQ multiplex PCR, while the TCRdb copy is restricted to in-frame clones and leaves out a portion. This table has approximately 100,000 clones, 80% to 95% appearing once. The specimen was non-Treg CD4+ T cells sorted from blood. The receptors here all came from a human donor in good health.

The V gene is TRBV29-1, the J gene TRBJ2-3; D not certain. CDR1 and CDR2 (germline): SQVTM, ANQGSEA. The V and J ends lost 7 bases and 4 bases respectively, with 12 bases between them. The CDR3 length is 12 residues. CDR3: CSAPSSADTQYF. CDR3 in DNA: TGCAGCGCCCCGTCCTCTGCAGATACGCAGTATTTT.

This clone has only a few counts. An end of the junction differs from the germline gene, which may be a read error. The chain joins TRBV7-2 to TRBJ2-1, with TRBD2 identical over 8 bases. The length of the CDR3 is 14 residues. From germline, CDR1 is SGHTA and CDR2 FQGNSA. CDR3 loop: CASSLAVHGTGGVF. For the CDR3, the DNA is TGTGCCAGCAGCTTAGCAGTCCATGGGACCGGGGGGGTCTTC.

The V and J genes are TRBV28 and TRBJ2-2, with D perhaps assigned TRBD1 or TRBD2 (6 bases each). In germline, CDR1 is MDHEN, CDR2 SYDVKM. Trimming left V 6 bases short and J 5 bases short, with 19 bases between. The length of the CDR3 is 16 residues. CDR3 sequence reads: CASSRSGARGTGELFF. CDR3 bases: TGTGCCAGCAGCAGATCGGGGGCCCGAGGAACCGGGGAGCTGTTTTTT.

The chain has TRBV19 and TRBJ1-3; 8 bases fit TRBD1. CDR1 is LNHDA and CDR2 is SQIVND in the germline V gene (reference sequence). The CDR3 totals 17 residues. The trim removed 4 bases at V and 4 bases at J, leaving 12 bases unmatched. CDR3 loop: CASSTSGQVLPGNTIYF. CDR3 nucleotide sequence: TGTGCCAGTAGTACCTCGGGACAGGTTCTTCCCGGAAACACCATATATTTT.

The chain employs TRBV18 and TRBJ2-1; no firm D call. This CDR3 contains 17 residues. Germline-derived CDR1 and CDR2 are KGHSH and LQKENI. V gave up 9 bases and J gave up 2 bases, with 23 bases separating them. DNA for the CDR3: TGTGCCAGTCATCACTTAGGGCGGATGAACCCCTACAATGAGCAGTTCTTC. It specifies CASHHLGRMNPYNEQFF.

This chain joins TRBV30 and TRBJ2-7; no firm D call. Looked up from germline, CDR1 is GTSNPN and CDR2 is SVGIG (reference sequence). Trimming removed 3 bases at V and 6 bases at J, with 15 bases between. The CDR3 consists of 13 residues. The CDR3 sequence is CAWRDTEFSEQYF. CDR3 sequence (DNA): TGTGCCTGGAGGGATACGGAGTTCAGCGAGCAGTACTTC.

V and J are TRBV5-4 and TRBJ2-3, with D perhaps TRBD1 (5 bases). The CDR3 covers 14 residues. V was trimmed by 0 bases and J by 1 base, leaving 6 bases between them. Per the germline V gene, CDR1 is SGHNT and CDR2 is YYREEE (reference sequence). The CDR3 reads CASSLVQGTDTQYF. As DNA, the CDR3 is TGTGCCAGCAGCTTGGTACAGGGCACAGATACGCAGTATTTT.

The chain uses TRBV18 and TRBJ2-3; D possibly matches TRBD1 or TRBD2 (5 bases each). Trimming removed 4 bases at V and 0 bases at J, with 20 bases between. CDR1 and CDR2 (germline): KGHSH, LQKENI. The CDR3 spans 18 residues. CDR3 coding DNA: TGTGCCAGCTCACTAATCCCTCCAGGGACCCCTAGCACAGATACGCAGTATTTT. This sequence encodes CASSLIPPGTPSTDTQYF.

This sequence joins TRBV14 and TRBJ1-2; D gene unclear. CDR3 size: 11 residues. Germline CDR1 is SGHDN and CDR2 is FVKESK. V gave up 4 bases and J gave up 5 bases, with 5 bases separating them. CDR3 sequence reads: CASSPGYGYTF. CDR3 in DNA: TGTGCCAGCAGCCCGGGATATGGCTACACCTTC.

V and J are TRBV7-9 and TRBJ1-3; no definite D call. Germline V gives CDR1 SEHNR, CDR2 FQNEAQ (reference sequence). The CDR3 totals 14 residues. Trimming left V 1 base short and J 1 base short, with 5 bases between. As DNA, the CDR3 is TGTGCCAGCAGCTTAGTCGGGTCTGGAAACACCATATATTTT. Translated: CASSLVGSGNTIYF.